This T cell receptor beta chain originates from a study of beta chain features in type 1 diabetes. With regard to this clone: Other DNA sequences from this sample encode an identical CDR3 as well.

This CDR3 has 12 residues. Trimming took off 3 bases at V and 8 bases at J, with 10 bases between the two ends. Germline values: CDR1 MNHEY, CDR2 SMNVEV (reference sequence). Since all of the isolated RNA was reverse transcribed, expressed TCRB transcripts were what got sequenced. Naive, central memory and regulatory T cell samples yielded a few million reads on average. The assay was immunoSEQ multiplex PCR, and TCRdb's table has in-frame clones only and misses some. In the table there are 250,000 to 400,000 clones, around 15% of which are singletons. The receptor comes from a man aged 30-40 years in good health. This chain joins TRBV27 and TRBJ1-2; D is possibly TRBD1 (5 bases). Sequenced: central memory CD4+ T cells from blood. The CDR3: CASSFGGIGYTF. Here the CDR3 DNA reads TGTGCCAGCAGTTTTGGGGGAATCGGCTACACCTTC.